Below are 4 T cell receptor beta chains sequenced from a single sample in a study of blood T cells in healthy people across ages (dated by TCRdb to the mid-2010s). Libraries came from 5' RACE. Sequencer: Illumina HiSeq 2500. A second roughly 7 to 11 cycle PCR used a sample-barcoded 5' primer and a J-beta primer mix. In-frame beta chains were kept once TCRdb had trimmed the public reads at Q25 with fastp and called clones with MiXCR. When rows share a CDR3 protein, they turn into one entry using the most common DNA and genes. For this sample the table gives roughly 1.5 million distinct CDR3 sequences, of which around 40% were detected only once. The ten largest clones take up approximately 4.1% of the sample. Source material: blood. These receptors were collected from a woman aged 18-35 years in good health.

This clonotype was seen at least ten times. For the CDR3, the DNA is TGTGCCAGCAGCGTAACAGGGGGCCAAGAGACCCAGTACTTC. Residues: CASSVTGGQETQYF. The genes are TRBV9 and TRBJ2-5; 8 bases are a match to TRBD1. The CDR3 sequence is 14 residues long. J lost 1 base, V lost 1 base, and 0 bases had no gene match. Per germline, CDR1 SGDLS and CDR2 YYNGEE.

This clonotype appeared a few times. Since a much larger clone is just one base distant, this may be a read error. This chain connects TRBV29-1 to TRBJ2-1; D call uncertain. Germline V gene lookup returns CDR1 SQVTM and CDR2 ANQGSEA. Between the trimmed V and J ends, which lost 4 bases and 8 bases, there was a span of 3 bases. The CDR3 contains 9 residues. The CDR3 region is CSVGYEQFF. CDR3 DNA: TGCAGCGTTGGCTATGAGCAGTTCTTC.

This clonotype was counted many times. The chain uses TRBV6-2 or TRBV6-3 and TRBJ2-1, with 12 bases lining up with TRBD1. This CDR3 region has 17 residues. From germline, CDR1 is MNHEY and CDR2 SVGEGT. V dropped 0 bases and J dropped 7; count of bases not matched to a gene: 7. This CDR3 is CASSYSRGQGALNEQFF. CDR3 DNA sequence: TGTGCCAGCAGTTACTCGCGGGGACAGGGGGCGCTTAATGAGCAGTTCTTC.

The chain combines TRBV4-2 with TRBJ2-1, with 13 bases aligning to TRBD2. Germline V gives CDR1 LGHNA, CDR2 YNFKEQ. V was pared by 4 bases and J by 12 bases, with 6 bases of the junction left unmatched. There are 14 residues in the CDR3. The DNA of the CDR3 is TGTGCCAGCAGCCCGGGACTAGCGGGATCTCGGCAGTTCTTC. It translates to CASSPGLAGSRQFF.